This TCR beta chain stems from a study of cytomegalovirus exposure and HLA in healthy donors. In the case of this clone: The target antigen is unknown.

CDR3 size: 14 residues. Germline lookup yields CDR1 SGHAT and CDR2 FQNNGV. V was shortened by 3 bases and J by 3 bases, with 12 bases between the two germline ends. Study-wide points: The majority of CMV-associated TCR beta chains were reported as apparently HLA-restricted in a later analysis. Association of a missense DCLRE1C variant with TCR beta V- and J-gene trimming was reported in a later analysis.

With 60 Vbeta and 13 Jbeta primers, the PCR was carried out. Profiled with immunoSEQ multiplex PCR; TCRdb holds only in-frame clones, not every one. The top ten hold 2.3% of the sample, which has 150,000 to 190,000 clones, approximately 84% seen once. This TCR was recovered from a woman aged 18-29 years in good health and CMV-seronegative. This chain connects TRBV11-2 to TRBJ2-7; D perhaps matches TRBD2 (6 bases). Sequenced material: PBMCs. DNA of the CDR3: TGTGCCAGCAGCTTTCTGACTAGTCGCTACGAGCAGTACTTC. As protein: CASSFLTSRYEQYF.